This is a list of T cell receptor beta chains from one sample in a study of blood T cell repertoires in COVID-19. Sequencing used immunoSEQ multiplex PCR; TCRdb keeps in-frame clones, though not all of them. The table records around 310,000 clones, 90% of them present only once. Specimen: peripheral blood. Every receptor here comes from a middle-aged woman with COVID-19, enrolled during active disease. The CDR3 runs from the conserved cysteine through the conserved F or W. The D gene is left open where the match is weak. Some rows mark clone size as missing; the rest say once, few, many or name a class of expanded clone.

v_gene,d_gene,abundance,j_gene,CDR3aa,CDR3nt
TRBV5-1,TRBD1,-,TRBJ2-2,CASTPGGNTGELFF,TGCGCCAGCACCCCAGGGGGGAACACCGGGGAGCTGTTTTTT
TRBV9,-,-,TRBJ2-1,CASSVGLTEQFF,TGTGCCAGCAGCGTAGGACTTACTGAGCAGTTCTTC
TRBV27,-,-,TRBJ2-1,CASSPVADTGNNEQFF,TGTGCCAGCAGTCCCGTCGCCGATACAGGGAACAATGAGCAGTTCTTC
TRBV7-9,-,-,TRBJ1-1,CASSHGRRNTEAFF,TGTGCCAGCAGCCACGGTCGGAGGAACACTGAAGCTTTCTTT
TRBV13,TRBD2,-,TRBJ2-1,CASSLMRGVLDEQFF,TGTGCCAGCAGCTTAATGCGGGGGGTTCTCGATGAGCAGTTCTTC
TRBV6-6,-,once,TRBJ2-5,CASSYPGKETQYF,TGTGCCAGCAGTTACCCGGGTAAAGAGACCCAGTACTTC
TRBV6-1,-,-,TRBJ1-4,CASSEVGGDNEKLFF,TGTGCCAGCAGTGAAGTAGGGGGAGATAATGAAAAACTGTTTTTT
TRBV5-1,TRBD1,-,TRBJ1-1,CASRRDSMNTEAFF,TGCGCCAGCAGGAGGGACAGTATGAACACTGAAGCTTTCTTT
TRBV28,-,-,TRBJ1-4,CASSSTGATNEKLFF,TGTGCCAGCAGTTCCACAGGAGCAACTAATGAAAAACTGTTTTTT
TRBV12-5,-,-,TRBJ2-4,CASGFLIQGHQYF,TGTGCTAGTGGTTTCCTTATTCAGGGTCATCAGTACTTC
TRBV28,TRBD2,-,TRBJ2-1,CAGSSGGAFDRLIYNEQFF,TGTGCCGGATCTAGCGGGGGGGCCTTTGATAGGCTGATATACAATGAGCAGTTCTTC
TRBV18,-,-,TRBJ1-5,CASSPRTGRDQPQHF,TGTGCCAGCTCCCCACGGACCGGGAGGGATCAGCCCCAGCATTTT
TRBV6-4,-,once,TRBJ2-1,CASSDGQHNEQFF,TGTGCCAGCAGTGATGGGCAGCACAATGAGCAGTTCTTC
TRBV11-2,-,-,TRBJ1-1,CASSLRAPGQRTTEAFF,TGTGCCAGCAGCTTGCGTGCACCGGGACAACGAACGACTGAAGCTTTCTTT
TRBV2,TRBD1,-,TRBJ1-1,CASRTGANTEAFF,TGTGCCAGTAGGACAGGGGCGAACACTGAAGCTTTCTTT
TRBV28,TRBD2,-,TRBJ2-1,CASSLLTVSGGAYNEQFF,TGTGCCAGCAGTTTACTAACTGTTAGCGGGGGGGCCTACAATGAGCAGTTCTTC
TRBV5-4,-,-,TRBJ2-3,CASSPGAQRGTDTQYF,TGTGCCAGCAGCCCGGGGGCCCAGCGGGGAACAGATACGCAGTATTTT
TRBV27,TRBD2,-,TRBJ2-7,CASSFATSGRLYEQYF,TGTGCCAGCAGTTTCGCTACTAGCGGGAGGTTGTACGAGCAGTACTTC
TRBV7-2,-,once,TRBJ1-5,CASSLGTAFNQPRHF,TGTGCCAGCAGCTTAGGGACAGCCTTCAATCAGCCCCGGCATTTT
TRBV10-3,-,-,TRBJ1-6,CAIPQGREDSYNSPLHF,TGTGCCATCCCCCAGGGCAGGGAAGACTCCTATAATTCACCCCTCCACTTT
TRBV18,TRBD1,-,TRBJ1-5,CASSPLGQGASQPQHF,TGTGCCAGCTCACCGCTCGGACAGGGGGCGTCTCAGCCCCAGCATTTT
TRBV5-8,-,few,TRBJ1-5,CASSVGQRYNQPQHF,TGTGCCAGCAGCGTTGGACAGCGGTACAATCAGCCCCAGCATTTT
TRBV6-5,TRBD1,-,TRBJ2-3,CASSSRQGADTQYF,TGTGCCAGCAGTTCCAGACAGGGGGCAGATACGCAGTATTTT
TRBV19,-,once,TRBJ2-7,CASSTGDTKEQYF,TGTGCCAGTAGTACCGGGGACACCAAGGAGCAGTACTTC
TRBV4-1,-,-,TRBJ1-4,CASSQPLVSTNEKLFF,TGCGCCAGCAGCCAACCGCTAGTTTCAACTAATGAAAAACTGTTTTTT
TRBV7-8,-,-,TRBJ2-5,CASRGGRETQYF,TGTGCCAGCAGGGGGGGGCGAGAGACCCAGTACTTC
TRBV28,-,-,TRBJ1-3,CASSSLHWTGVRNTIYF,TGTGCCAGCAGTTCACTCCACTGGACGGGAGTGCGAAACACCATATATTTT
TRBV4-3,-,-,TRBJ2-3,CASSQAPWGVSDTQYF,TGCGCCAGCAGCCAAGCCCCTTGGGGCGTCTCAGATACGCAGTATTTT
TRBV6-1,-,-,TRBJ2-7,CASSEPQGRYEQYF,TGTGCCAGCAGTGAACCCCAGGGTCGCTACGAGCAGTACTTC
TRBV13,-,-,TRBJ1-1,CASSLGRQANTEAFF,TGTGCCAGCAGCTTAGGCCGACAGGCGAACACTGAAGCTTTCTTT
TRBV5-6,-,-,TRBJ1-1,CASSLSRVVSNTEAFF,TGTGCCAGCAGCTTGAGCAGGGTAGTTTCGAACACTGAAGCTTTCTTT
TRBV18,-,-,TRBJ1-6,CASSTRAEALHF,TGTGCCAGCTCAACGAGAGCGGAGGCCCTCCACTTT
TRBV30,-,-,TRBJ2-5,CAWSRTGGETQYF,TGTGCCTGGAGTAGGACTGGGGGGGAGACCCAGTACTTC
TRBV13,TRBD2,-,TRBJ2-4,CASSLYGRTSGRANPKNIQYF,TGTGCCAGCAGCTTATACGGTCGGACTAGCGGGAGGGCCAATCCCAAAAACATTCAGTACTTC
TRBV19,TRBD2,-,TRBJ2-1,CASSIGTSGYNEQFF,TGTGCCAGTAGTATCGGGACTAGCGGGTACAATGAGCAGTTCTTC
TRBV30,TRBD1,-,TRBJ1-2,CAWSKLSGPRGYGYTF,TGTGCCTGGAGTAAGCTGTCAGGGCCCAGGGGGTATGGCTACACCTTC
TRBV27,TRBD1,-,TRBJ1-5,CATSDRGGNQPQHF,TGTGCCACCTCGGACAGGGGGGGGAATCAGCCCCAGCATTTT
TRBV19,TRBD1,-,TRBJ2-5,CASTRDRAGGETQYF,TGTGCCAGTACTCGGGACAGGGCAGGGGGAGAGACCCAGTACTTC
TRBV7-2,TRBD2,-,TRBJ2-1,CASSLARDYYNEQFF,TGTGCCAGCAGCTTAGCGAGGGACTACTACAATGAGCAGTTCTTC
TRBV7-9,TRBD1,-,TRBJ2-7,CASSLVGTGEQYF,TGTGCCAGCAGCTTAGTGGGGACAGGCGAGCAGTACTTC
TRBV29-1,TRBD2,-,TRBJ2-1,CSAAQREVYNEQFF,TGCAGCGCGGCGCAGCGGGAGGTCTACAATGAGCAGTTCTTC
TRBV5-4,TRBD1,-,TRBJ2-3,CASSLGQGYDTQYF,TGTGCCAGCAGCTTGGGACAGGGTTACGATACGCAGTATTTT
TRBV1,-,-,TRBJ2-1,CTSSHTLAGGIKGYNEQFF,TGCACCAGCAGCCATACACTAGCGGGAGGGATTAAGGGCTACAATGAGCAGTTCTTC
TRBV5-1,-,-,TRBJ1-2,CASSQDIRNYGYTF,TGCGCCAGCAGCCAAGACATACGTAACTATGGCTACACCTTC
TRBV27,-,-,TRBJ1-4,CASSLSSGTTNEKLFF,TGTGCCAGCAGTTTATCGTCGGGTACAACTAATGAAAAACTGTTTTTT
TRBV5-6,TRBD2,once,TRBJ2-3,CASSLVASGSRTDTQYF,TGTGCCAGCAGCTTGGTCGCTAGCGGGAGTCGGACAGATACGCAGTATTTT